The 26 T cell receptor beta chains presented below share a single source sample, sequenced in a study of identical twins. TCRdb analysed the 5' RACE reads with MiXCR anew, one entry per CDR3 protein. This table holds 300,000 to 400,000 distinct CDR3 sequences, roughly 9% found once. The sample was naive T cells sorted from blood. The receptor set was obtained from a woman between 45 and 60 years old in good health.

A few counts support this clonotype. The V call is TRBV7-9, the J call TRBJ2-7; 8 bases agree with TRBD2. The CDR3 contains 15 residues. V trimming: 5 bases; J trimming: 5 bases; junction bases outside the gene matches: 11. Germline V gene lookup returns CDR1 SEHNR and CDR2 FQNEAQ (reference sequence). The CDR3 nucleotides are TGTGCCAGCAGCGTAGGGGCGGGAGGTGTCAACGAGCAGTACTTC. It codes for CASSVGAGGVNEQYF.

This CDR3 is CASSPARGQRAFF. CDR3 in DNA: TGTGCCAGCTCGCCCGCCCGGGGGCAGAGGGCTTTCTTT. The chain carries TRBV18 and TRBJ1-1, with D perhaps matching TRBD1 (6 bases). Trimming took off 6 bases at V and 11 bases at J, with 19 bases between the two ends. Germline CDR1 and CDR2: KGHSH and LQKENI. CDR3 length equals 13 residues.

This clonotype was seen repeatedly, ten times or more. This rearrangement joins TRBV12-3 or TRBV12-4 to TRBJ2-1, with D perhaps being TRBD1 or TRBD2 (5 bases each). Trimming cost V 7 bases and J 10 bases, with 11 bases left between them. The CDR3 covers 11 residues. The CDR3 coding sequence is TGTGCCAGCACAGGTTGGGGGGAGCAGTTCTTC. It encodes CASTGWGEQFF.

This clonotype has a count of ten or more. The chain employs TRBV29-1 and TRBJ2-7; D is possibly TRBD1 or TRBD2 (5 bases each). CDR1 is SQVTM and CDR2 is ANQGSEA in the germline V gene. Trimming removed 6 bases from V and 4 bases from J, with 16 bases in between. The CDR3 is 13 amino acids. The CDR3: CSVAPSWGYEQYF. In DNA, the CDR3 is TGCAGCGTAGCACCCTCATGGGGGTACGAGCAGTACTTC.

The rearrangement links TRBV30 to TRBJ2-2, with 9 bases aligning to TRBD2. CDR3 length: 16 residues. With 5 bases clipped from V and 7 bases from J, the junction kept 14 bases outside the gene matches. Looked up from germline, CDR1 is GTSNPN and CDR2 is SVGIG (reference sequence). CDR3 region: CAWGGASGRPHGELFF. CDR3 bases: TGTGCCTGGGGGGGGGCGAGCGGGAGGCCCCACGGGGAGCTGTTTTTT.

This clonotype was seen at least ten times. The rearrangement links TRBV12-3 or TRBV12-4 to TRBJ1-3; D possibly corresponds to TRBD1 (5 bases). The V end was cut by 11 bases, the J end by 1 base, with 12 bases between. This CDR3 is 13 amino acids long. The CDR3 spells CAGTRNSGNTIYF. CDR3 bases: TGTGCCGGGACCCGGAATTCTGGAAACACCATATATTTT.

There are a few counts of this clonotype. The chain carries TRBV5-1 and TRBJ2-3; 8 bases line up with TRBD2. Germline assignment: CDR1 SGHRS and CDR2 YFSETQ. With V trimmed by 7 bases and J by 4 bases, 8 bases remained unmatched. The CDR3 spans 14 residues. CDR3 bases: TGCGCCAGCCGCACTAGCGGTCTAGCAGATACGCAGTATTTT. It encodes CASRTSGLADTQYF.

J is TRBJ2-7 and V is TRBV29-1; TRBD2 aligns across 11 bases. The V and J ends lost 4 bases and 2 bases, in that order; junction bases with no gene match: 1. Germline CDR1 is SQVTM and CDR2 is ANQGSEA. CDR3 length equals 13 residues. The CDR3: CSVGLAGPYEQYF. The CDR3 coding sequence is TGCAGCGTTGGACTAGCGGGACCCTACGAGCAGTACTTC.

This clonotype was observed a handful of times. This chain uses TRBV6-5 with TRBJ2-5; D may be TRBD1 (6 bases). The CDR3 extends over 14 amino acids. Germline CDR1 reads MNHEY; CDR2 reads SVGAGI. Deletions cut 4 bases from V and 5 bases from J, with 14 bases between. The CDR3 nucleotides are TGTGCCAGCAGTTCGGACAGCCGGGGTGAGACCCAGTACTTC. This codes for CASSSDSRGETQYF.

This clonotype was counted at least ten times. V gene TRBV28 combines with J gene TRBJ1-2; D gene ambiguous. CDR1 and CDR2 (germline): MDHEN, SYDVKM. V lost 7 bases and J lost 3, with 6 bases in between. This CDR3 has 11 residues. CDR3 residues: CASTKDYGYTF. CDR3 coding DNA: TGTGCCAGCACTAAGGACTATGGCTACACCTTC.

V usage is TRBV28 and J usage is TRBJ2-7; 7 bases map to TRBD2. This CDR3 contains 14 residues. Germline V gene lookup returns CDR1 MDHEN and CDR2 SYDVKM. V trimming: 2 bases; J trimming: 2 bases; junction bases outside the gene matches: 3. CDR3 residues: CASSLSLAAYEQYF. The CDR3 DNA sequence: TGTGCCAGCAGTTTAAGTCTAGCGGCCTACGAGCAGTACTTC.

This clonotype appeared a few times. This chain links TRBV2 with TRBJ1-2, with a tentative D call TRBD1 (5 bases). Trimming stripped 4 bases from V and 4 bases from J, with 13 bases between. The germline V gene encodes CDR1 SNHLY and CDR2 FYNNEI. The CDR3 is 14 residues long. The DNA for the CDR3 is TGTGCCAGCAGTGGGACAACCGTCCCCTATGGCTACACCTTC. It translates to CASSGTTVPYGYTF. The whole variable domain, filled in from reference TRBV2 and TRBJ1-2, reads EPEVTQTPSHQVTQMGQEVILRCVPISNHLYFYWYRQILGQKVEFLVSFYNNEISEKSEIFDDQFSVERPDGSNFTLKIRSTKLEDSAMYFCASSGTTVPYGYTFGSGTRLTVV.

The rearrangement links TRBV20-1 to TRBJ2-3; the match to TRBD2 covers 9 bases. This CDR3 spans 15 amino acids. Germline CDR1 is DFQATT and CDR2 is SNEGSKA (reference sequence). V trimming: 3 bases; J trimming: 4 bases; junction bases outside the gene matches: 8. The CDR3 DNA reads TGCAGTGCTAGGGTGTTAGCGGGAGCCCCAGATACGCAGTATTTT. Translation: CSARVLAGAPDTQYF.

This clonotype was recorded a few times. The chain carries TRBV3-1 and TRBJ2-5; D not certain. The V and J ends lost 0 bases and 5 bases respectively, with 7 bases between them. The CDR3 has 13 residues. CDR1 is LGHDT, CDR2 YNNKEL, per germline (reference sequence). Here the CDR3 DNA reads TGTGCCAGCAGCCAAGAGGGGATTGAGACCCAGTACTTC. Amino acid sequence: CASSQEGIETQYF.

This clonotype has at least ten counts. The chain has TRBV7-2 and TRBJ2-1; D possibly uses TRBD1 or TRBD2 (6 bases each). CDR1 is SGHTA and CDR2 is FQGNSA in the germline V gene. The CDR3 totals 18 residues. V shed 1 base and J shed 0 bases, with 16 bases lying between them. The CDR3 sequence is CASSLEGGGVSSYNEQFF. CDR3 coding DNA: TGTGCCAGCAGCTTAGAGGGGGGCGGGGTAAGCTCCTACAATGAGCAGTTCTTC.

This clonotype has at least ten counts. This chain links TRBV28 with TRBJ1-4; 10 bases are shared with TRBD1. The CDR3 is made up of 18 amino acids. V was pared by 7 bases and J by 2 bases, with 13 bases of the junction left unmatched. CDR1 is MDHEN, CDR2 SYDVKM, per germline. The CDR3 loop reads CASTHESGTGVTNEKLFF. The CDR3 DNA reads as TGTGCCAGCACCCATGAGTCCGGGACAGGGGTCACTAATGAAAAACTGTTTTTT.

The V and J genes are TRBV2 and TRBJ2-1, with no clear D. From germline, CDR1 is SNHLY and CDR2 FYNNEI. The CDR3 contains 10 residues. V lost 4 bases and J lost 10, with 5 bases in between. CDR3 coding DNA: TGTGCCAGCAGTGTACGAGAGCAGTTCTTC. This gives the protein CASSVREQFF.

The V gene is TRBV27, the J gene TRBJ2-2; no clear D. CDR1 is MNHEY, CDR2 SMNVEV, per germline (reference sequence). V was pared by 1 base and J by 3 bases, with 6 bases between. The CDR3 has 14 residues. Written as DNA, the CDR3 is TGTGCCAGCAGTTTATTGAGTCACACCGGGGAGCTGTTTTTT. Translation gives CASSLLSHTGELFF.

This clonotype was counted a few times. The chain has TRBV3-1 and TRBJ2-7, with TRBD2 matching 9 bases. Germline lookup yields CDR1 LGHDT and CDR2 YNNKEL (reference sequence). The CDR3 covers 16 residues. The junction had 5 bases not matched to a gene; V was cut back by 0 bases and J by 2 bases. CDR3 in DNA: TGTGCCAGCAGCCAAGAACCTGCGGGAGGGGCCTACGAGCAGTACTTC. This gives the protein CASSQEPAGGAYEQYF.

CDR3 bases: TGCAGTGCTAGAGATTTGGCGGACCAGAACACCGGGGAGCTGTTTTTT. This codes for CSARDLADQNTGELFF. The chain uses TRBV20-1 and TRBJ2-2; D ambiguous. The CDR3 is 16 amino acids. V was shortened by 0 bases and J by 1 base, with 12 bases between the two germline ends. CDR1 and CDR2 from the germline V gene are DFQATT and SNEGSKA (reference sequence).

This clonotype was picked up a small number of times. V is TRBV6-5 and J is TRBJ2-1, with TRBD2 identical over 9 bases. The V gene's germline CDR1 is MNHEY and CDR2 SVGAGI. This CDR3 is built from 16 residues. The trim removed 6 bases at V and 7 bases at J, leaving 13 bases unmatched. CDR3 in amino acids: CASRLTSGRLPNEQFF. The CDR3 coding sequence is TGTGCCAGCAGACTAACTAGCGGGCGACTCCCTAATGAGCAGTTCTTC.

This clonotype was picked up a small number of times. The chain combines TRBV5-1 with TRBJ1-4; the D gene is possibly TRBD1 (6 bases). The CDR3 is 15 amino acids. V lost 0 bases and J lost 8, with 14 bases in between. Germline V CDR1 and CDR2: SGHRS, YFSETQ. CDR3 DNA sequence: TGCGCCAGCAGCTTGGCGGAGGGGGGTGCCGAAAAACTGTTTTTT. Protein: CASSLAEGGAEKLFF.

This clonotype has a handful of counts. The chain is built from TRBV19 and TRBJ2-2; tentatively, D is TRBD1 (7 bases). CDR3 size: 17 residues. V lost 8 bases to trimming and J lost 0 bases, with 19 bases between them. Germline V gene sequence: CDR1 LNHDA, CDR2 SQIVND (reference sequence). DNA for the CDR3: TGTGCCAGTGGAGGGGGCAACCTAGCCGCGAACACCGGGGAGCTGTTTTTT. Protein product: CASGGGNLAANTGELFF.

This clonotype was counted between two and nine times. The chain is built from TRBV12-3 or TRBV12-4 and TRBJ2-1, with no clear D. V was pared by 3 bases and J by 0 bases, with 9 bases between. This CDR3 has 15 residues. Here the CDR3 DNA reads TGTGCCAGCAGTTTTCTAGTAGGCTCCTACAATGAGCAGTTCTTC. Its protein product is CASSFLVGSYNEQFF.

This clonotype was observed many times. V usage is TRBV27 and J usage is TRBJ1-2; D is uncertain. V was pared by 6 bases and J by 4 bases, with 15 bases between. The CDR3 runs to 14 residues. Germline V gives CDR1 MNHEY, CDR2 SMNVEV (reference sequence). This CDR3 reads CASSRRAEGYGYTF. In DNA form, the CDR3 reads TGTGCCAGCAGCAGGCGGGCAGAAGGCTATGGCTACACCTTC.

This clonotype came up many times. This rearrangement joins TRBV13 to TRBJ2-3; TRBD2 is a possible D gene (5 bases). Germline V gene lookup returns CDR1 PRHDT and CDR2 FYEKMQ (reference sequence). This CDR3 has 16 residues. Trimming stripped 5 bases from V and 1 base from J, with 16 bases between. CDR3 sequence: CASSGGSAWGTDTQYF. The CDR3 nucleotides are TGTGCCAGCAGCGGAGGATCAGCTTGGGGCACAGATACGCAGTATTTT.